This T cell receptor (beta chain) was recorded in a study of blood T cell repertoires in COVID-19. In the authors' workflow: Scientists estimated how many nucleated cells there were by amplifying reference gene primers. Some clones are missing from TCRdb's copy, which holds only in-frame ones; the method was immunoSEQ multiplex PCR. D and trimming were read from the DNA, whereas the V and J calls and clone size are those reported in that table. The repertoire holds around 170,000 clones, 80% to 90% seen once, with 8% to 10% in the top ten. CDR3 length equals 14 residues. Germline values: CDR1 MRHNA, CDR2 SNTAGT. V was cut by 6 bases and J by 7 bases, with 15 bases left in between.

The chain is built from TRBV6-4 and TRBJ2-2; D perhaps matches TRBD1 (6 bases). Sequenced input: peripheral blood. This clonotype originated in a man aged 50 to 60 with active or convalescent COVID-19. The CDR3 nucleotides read TGTGCCAGCAGCCTGGACAGTACTAACGGGGAGCTGTTTTTT. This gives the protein CASSLDSTNGELFF.